This T cell receptor (beta chain) was captured in a study of regulatory T cells. In this sample, this clone turned up a few times. Its antigen remains unidentified. Amplification used 52 TRBV primers and 13 TRBJ primers. The method was immunoSEQ multiplex PCR; TCRdb's version includes in-frame clones alone and lacks a portion of them. Here the sample spans tens of thousands of clones, roughly 93% being singletons. Study outcomes and limitations: Regulatory T cells showed the strongest V-J pair restriction and V/J gene skewing among patient repertoires. Patient CD8+ T cells trended toward lower Shannon entropy than controls.

A couple of CD3G-deficient patients had more severe autoimmunity; all had some. J gave up 0 bases and V 6 bases, and 3 bases lay outside the gene matches. Germline values: CDR1 LNHDA, CDR2 SQIVND (reference sequence). The CDR3 runs 14 residues. The sequenced sample was CD8+ T cells sorted from blood. This TCR came from a child aged 2-15 years with CD3G deficiency. This sequence joins TRBV19 and TRBJ2-7; 9 nucleotides align to TRBD2. The CDR3 here is CASSLTSGSYEQYF. The CDR3 DNA is TGTGCCAGTAGCTTGACTAGCGGCTCCTACGAGCAGTACTTC. The variable domain in full, completed from reference TRBV19 and TRBJ2-7, reads DGGITQSPKYLFRKEGQNVTLSCEQNLNHDAMYWYRQDPGQGLRLIYYSQIVNDFQKGDIAEGYSVSREKKESFPLTVTSAQKNPTAFYLCASSLTSGSYEQYFGPGTRLTVT.